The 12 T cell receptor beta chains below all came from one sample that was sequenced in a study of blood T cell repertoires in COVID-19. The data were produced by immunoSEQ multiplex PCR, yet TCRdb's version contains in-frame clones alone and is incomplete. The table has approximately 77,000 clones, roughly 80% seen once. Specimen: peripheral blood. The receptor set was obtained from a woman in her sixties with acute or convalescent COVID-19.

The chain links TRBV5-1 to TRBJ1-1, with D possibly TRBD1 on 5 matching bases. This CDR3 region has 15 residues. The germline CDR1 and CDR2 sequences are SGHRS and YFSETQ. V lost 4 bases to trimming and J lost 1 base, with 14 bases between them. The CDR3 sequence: CASSPREGGNTEAFF. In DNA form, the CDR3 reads TGCGCCAGCAGCCCCAGGGAAGGCGGGAACACTGAAGCTTTCTTT.

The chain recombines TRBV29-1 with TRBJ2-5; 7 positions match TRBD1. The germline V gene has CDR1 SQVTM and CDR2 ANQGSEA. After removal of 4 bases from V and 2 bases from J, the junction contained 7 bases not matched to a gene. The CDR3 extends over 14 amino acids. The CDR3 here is CSVAFRDSQETQYF. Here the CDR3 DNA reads TGCAGCGTTGCATTTAGGGACAGTCAAGAGACCCAGTACTTC. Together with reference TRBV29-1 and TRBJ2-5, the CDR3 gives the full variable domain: SAVISQKPSRDICQRGTSLTIQCQVDSQVTMMFWYRQQPGQSLTLIATANQGSEATYESGFVIDKFPISRPNLTFSTLTVSNMSPEDSSIYLCSVAFRDSQETQYFGPGTRLLVL.

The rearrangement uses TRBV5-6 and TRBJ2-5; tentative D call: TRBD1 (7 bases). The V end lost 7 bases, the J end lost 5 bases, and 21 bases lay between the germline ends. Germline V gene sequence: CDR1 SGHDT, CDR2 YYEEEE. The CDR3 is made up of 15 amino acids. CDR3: CASAMEGAVWETQYF. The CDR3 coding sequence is TGTGCCAGCGCTATGGAGGGGGCAGTGTGGGAGACCCAGTACTTC.

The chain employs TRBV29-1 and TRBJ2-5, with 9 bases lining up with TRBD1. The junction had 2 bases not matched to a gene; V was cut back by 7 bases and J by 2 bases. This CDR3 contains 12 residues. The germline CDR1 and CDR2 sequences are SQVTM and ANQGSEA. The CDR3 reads CSGGQGQETQYF. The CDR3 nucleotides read TGCAGCGGCGGACAGGGGCAAGAGACCCAGTACTTC. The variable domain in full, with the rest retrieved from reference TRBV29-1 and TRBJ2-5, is SAVISQKPSRDICQRGTSLTIQCQVDSQVTMMFWYRQQPGQSLTLIATANQGSEATYESGFVIDKFPISRPNLTFSTLTVSNMSPEDSSIYLCSGGQGQETQYFGPGTRLLVL.

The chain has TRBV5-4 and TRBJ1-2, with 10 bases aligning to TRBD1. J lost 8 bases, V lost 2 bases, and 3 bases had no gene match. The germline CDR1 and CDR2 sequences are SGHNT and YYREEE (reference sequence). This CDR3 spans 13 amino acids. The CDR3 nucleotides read TGTGCCAGCAGCTTAGGGACAGGGGAAGGCTACACCTTC. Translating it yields CASSLGTGEGYTF.

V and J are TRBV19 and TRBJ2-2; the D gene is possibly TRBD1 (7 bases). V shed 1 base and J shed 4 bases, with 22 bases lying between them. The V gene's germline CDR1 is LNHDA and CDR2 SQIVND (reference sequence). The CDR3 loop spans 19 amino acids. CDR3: CASSIAEGAVRLLTGELFF. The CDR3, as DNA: TGTGCCAGTAGTATAGCGGAGGGGGCGGTTCGCCTACTCACCGGGGAGCTGTTTTTT.

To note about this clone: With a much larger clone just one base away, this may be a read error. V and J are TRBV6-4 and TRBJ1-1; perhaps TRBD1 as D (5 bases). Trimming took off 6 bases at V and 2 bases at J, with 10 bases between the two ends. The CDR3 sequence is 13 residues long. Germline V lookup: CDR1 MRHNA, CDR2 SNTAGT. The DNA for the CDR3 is TGTGCCAGCAGAAAGACAGACAACACTGAAGCTTTCTTT. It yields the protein CASRKTDNTEAFF.

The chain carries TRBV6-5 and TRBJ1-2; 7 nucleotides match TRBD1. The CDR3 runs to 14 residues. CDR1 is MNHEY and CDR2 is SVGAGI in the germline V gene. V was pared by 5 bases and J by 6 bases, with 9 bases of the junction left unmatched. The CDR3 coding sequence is TGTGCCAGCAGTAGGGGACAGCGGGCAGATGGCTACACCTTC. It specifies CASSRGQRADGYTF.

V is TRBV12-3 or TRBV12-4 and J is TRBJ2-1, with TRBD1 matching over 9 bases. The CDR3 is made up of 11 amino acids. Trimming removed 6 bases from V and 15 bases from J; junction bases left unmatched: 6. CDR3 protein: CASSIGTGLFF. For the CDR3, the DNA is TGTGCCAGCAGCATCGGGACAGGGCTGTTCTTC.

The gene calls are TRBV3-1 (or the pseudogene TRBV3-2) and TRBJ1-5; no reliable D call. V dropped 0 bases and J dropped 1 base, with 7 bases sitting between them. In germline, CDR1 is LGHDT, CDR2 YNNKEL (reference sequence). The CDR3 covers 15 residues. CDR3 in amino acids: CASSQDPRSNQPQHF. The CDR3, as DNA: TGTGCCAGCAGCCAAGATCCCAGGAGCAATCAGCCCCAGCATTTT.

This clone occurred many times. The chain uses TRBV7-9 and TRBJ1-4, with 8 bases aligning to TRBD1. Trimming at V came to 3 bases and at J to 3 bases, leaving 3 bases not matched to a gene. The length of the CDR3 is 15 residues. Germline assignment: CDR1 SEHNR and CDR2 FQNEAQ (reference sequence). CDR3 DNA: TGTGCCAGCAGCTTCGGACAGGGAGCTAATGAAAAACTGTTTTTT. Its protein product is CASSFGQGANEKLFF.

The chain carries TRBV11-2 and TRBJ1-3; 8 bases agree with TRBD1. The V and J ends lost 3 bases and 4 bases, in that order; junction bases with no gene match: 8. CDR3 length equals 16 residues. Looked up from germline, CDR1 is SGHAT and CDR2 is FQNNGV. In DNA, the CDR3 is TGTGCCAGCAGCTTGCAAACAGGGGGACGGGGAAACACCATATATTTT. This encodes CASSLQTGGRGNTIYF.